These 19 T cell receptor beta chains were sequenced from one sample in a study of cytomegalovirus exposure and HLA in healthy donors. PCR involved 60 Vbeta and 13 Jbeta primers. TCRdb keeps only in-frame clones here, not all; method: immunoSEQ multiplex PCR. The sample has some 100,000 clones; roughly 75% are singletons. What was sequenced was PBMCs. Every receptor here comes from a male donor in good health and CMV-seropositive.

J is TRBJ2-2 and V is TRBV11-2; 7 bases agree with TRBD2. CDR1 is SGHAT, CDR2 FQNNGV, per germline. Losses at the gene ends were 5 bases for V and 6 bases for J; bases not matched to a gene: 6. The CDR3 is made up of 14 amino acids. The CDR3 sequence: CASSGGGLSGELFF. The CDR3 DNA follows: TGTGCCAGCAGCGGGGGGGGGTTGTCCGGGGAGCTGTTTTTT.

V gene TRBV5-5 combines with J gene TRBJ1-5; D gene ambiguous. Germline values: CDR1 SGHKS, CDR2 YYEKEE (reference sequence). The CDR3 has 13 amino acids. Trimming removed 5 bases from V and 8 bases from J, with 14 bases in between. CDR3 region: CASSPSGPEPQHF. DNA for the CDR3: TGTGCCAGCAGTCCCAGCGGGCCCGAGCCCCAGCATTTT.

This clone was counted a single time. The chain carries TRBV5-1 and TRBJ2-1; 9 nucleotides match TRBD1. The CDR3 loop spans 15 amino acids. The J segment lost 5 bases and the V segment lost 0 bases, leaving 3 bases of the junction unmatched. Germline CDR1 reads SGHRS; CDR2 reads YFSETQ. For the CDR3, the DNA is TGCGCCAGCAGCTTGGGACAGGGGGGGCACAATGAGCAGTTCTTC. Its protein is CASSLGQGGHNEQFF.

The V gene is TRBV6-5, the J gene TRBJ1-2; weak D call: TRBD1 (6 bases). Germline CDR1 is MNHEY and CDR2 is SVGAGI. The CDR3 extends over 13 amino acids. V was trimmed by 5 bases and J by 5 bases, leaving 12 bases between them. CDR3 protein: CASSLRGGYGYTF. CDR3 nucleotides: TGTGCCAGCAGTCTCAGGGGTGGTTATGGCTACACCTTC.

This chain joins TRBV5-1 and TRBJ2-1, with TRBD1 identical over 8 bases. CDR3 length equals 15 residues. In germline, CDR1 is SGHRS, CDR2 YFSETQ. The V and J ends lost 4 bases and 2 bases, in that order; junction bases with no gene match: 5. The CDR3, as DNA: TGCGCCAGCAGCGACAGGGGATCGACCTACAATGAGCAGTTCTTC. Its protein product is CASSDRGSTYNEQFF.

This chain joins TRBV29-1 and TRBJ2-7; D call uncertain. Germline V gene sequence: CDR1 SQVTM, CDR2 ANQGSEA. Trimming cost V 6 bases and J 0 bases, with 15 bases left between them. CDR3 length: 14 residues. The CDR3 here is CSVPYGASSYEQYF. CDR3 nucleotides: TGCAGCGTGCCGTACGGAGCCAGCTCCTACGAGCAGTACTTC.

With respect to this clone: One end of the junction is discordant with germline, which a read error may explain. The gene calls are TRBV5-1 and TRBJ1-5; no firm D call. The CDR3 consists of 13 residues. Germline CDR1 SGHRS, CDR2 YFSETQ. CDR3 in DNA: TGCGCCAGCGGCTTGTATCCACAACAGCCCCAGCATTTT. It encodes CASGLYPQQPQHF.

This clone was recorded at least ten times. The chain recombines TRBV27 with TRBJ1-6; D is unresolved. The CDR3 contains 13 residues. Trimming shortened V by 0 bases and J by 9 bases, and 6 bases separated the two germline ends. CDR1 is MNHEY, CDR2 SMNVEV, per germline (reference sequence). CDR3 nucleotides: TGTGCCAGCAGTTTATCGAGGGCTTCACCCCTCCACTTT. As protein: CASSLSRASPLHF.

The chain is built from TRBV10-3 and TRBJ2-1, with D maybe TRBD1 (5 bases). The CDR3 contains 17 residues. V was trimmed by 0 bases and J by 6 bases, leaving 18 bases between them. The germline gives CDR1 ENHRY, CDR2 SYGVKD. In nucleotides, the CDR3 is TGTGCCATCAGTGAGTCGAGGCAGGGTTTGGTAGGCAATGAGCAGTTCTTC. Translating gives CAISESRQGLVGNEQFF.

The genes are TRBV30 and TRBJ1-1; D may be TRBD1 (5 bases). V was clipped by 0 bases and J by 8 bases, with 13 bases between them. Per germline, CDR1 GTSNPN and CDR2 SVGIG (reference sequence). CDR3 size: 13 residues. The CDR3 DNA sequence: TGTGCCTGGAGTGTAGGGGCATTTTCCGAAGCTTTCTTT. It codes for CAWSVGAFSEAFF.

This rearrangement joins TRBV29-1 to TRBJ2-1; D remains ambiguous. This CDR3 has 12 residues. Trimming stripped 7 bases from V and 7 bases from J, with 14 bases between. Germline CDR1 SQVTM, CDR2 ANQGSEA. Here the CDR3 reads CSARRSGNEQFF. The DNA of the CDR3 is TGCAGCGCCCGCAGATCCGGGAATGAGCAGTTCTTC.

V is TRBV12-5 and J is TRBJ2-7; tentative D call: TRBD2 (5 bases). There are 13 residues in the CDR3. Germline CDR1 and CDR2: LGHNT and FRNRAP. V gave up 2 bases and J gave up 6 bases, with 11 bases separating them. The CDR3 sequence: CASGLPREGEQYF. As DNA, the CDR3 is TGTGCTAGTGGTTTGCCCCGGGAAGGCGAGCAGTACTTC.

The chain combines TRBV28 with TRBJ2-3; a weak D match, TRBD1 (6 bases). The germline gives CDR1 MDHEN, CDR2 SYDVKM. The CDR3 totals 16 residues. The V end was cut by 8 bases, the J end by 4 bases, with 22 bases between. The CDR3 nucleotides read TGTGCCAGCCTAGAACAGGGAGCCCGATCCCCAGATACGCAGTATTTT. It is translated as CASLEQGARSPDTQYF.

The chain carries TRBV29-1 and TRBJ2-7; perhaps TRBD1 as D (6 bases). V was clipped by 7 bases and J by 2 bases, with 12 bases between them. The CDR3 contains 12 residues. Germline values: CDR1 SQVTM, CDR2 ANQGSEA. The CDR3 bases are TGCAGCGCCCGACAGGAGGCCTACGAGCAGTACTTC. It yields the protein CSARQEAYEQYF.

J is TRBJ2-5 and V is TRBV2; weak D call: TRBD2 (5 bases). Trimming stripped 10 bases from V and 2 bases from J, with 11 bases between. The germline V gene encodes CDR1 SNHLY and CDR2 FYNNEI. CDR3 length: 12 amino acids. The CDR3 sequence: CATQPGQETQYF. CDR3 in DNA: TGTGCCACCCAGCCGGGGCAAGAGACCCAGTACTTC.

The chain recombines TRBV27 with TRBJ1-2, with no clear D. Trimming pared 2 bases from V and 2 bases from J, leaving 6 bases between. Germline CDR1 and CDR2: MNHEY and SMNVEV (reference sequence). The CDR3 runs to 13 residues. The CDR3 here is CASSLTQNYGYTF. The CDR3 bases are TGTGCCAGCAGTTTAACACAAAACTATGGCTACACCTTC.

The chain recombines TRBV6-6 with TRBJ1-4; 8 bases map to TRBD1. Germline V gene data show CDR1 as MNHNY and CDR2 as SVGAGI (reference sequence). The V and J ends lost 4 bases and 6 bases, in that order; junction bases with no gene match: 10. The CDR3 extends over 16 amino acids. In DNA form, the CDR3 reads TGTGCCAGCAGTTCCAACTCCGGGACAGGATATGAAAAACTGTTTTTT. Its protein product is CASSSNSGTGYEKLFF.

The V call is TRBV4-1, the J call TRBJ2-1, with D perhaps matching TRBD2 (7 bases). The CDR3 has 16 amino acids. Between the trimmed V and J ends, which lost 0 bases and 12 bases, there was a span of 21 bases. Germline loops: CDR1 MGHRA, CDR2 YSYEKL. CDR3 coding DNA: TGCGCCAGCAGCCAAGATAGGGGGGGGCGCGCGGGTTGGCAGTTCTTC. This encodes CASSQDRGGRAGWQFF.

This chain's CDR3 is CASRGAGASYEQYF. In nucleotides, the CDR3 is TGTGCCAGCAGAGGAGCAGGGGCCTCCTACGAGCAGTACTTC. J is TRBJ2-5 and V is TRBV6-5; D possibly corresponds to TRBD1 (6 bases). The assigned J gene may be wrong: the sequence end matches TRBJ2-7 better. The CDR3 sequence is 14 residues long. Germline loops: CDR1 MNHEY, CDR2 SVGAGI.